The 11 T cell receptor beta chains presented below share a single source sample, sequenced in a study of cytomegalovirus exposure and HLA in healthy donors. Produced via immunoSEQ multiplex PCR; TCRdb's table is partial and in-frame only. The top ten clones hold around an eighth of a sample with over 150,000 clones, around 80% of them seen once. Material: PBMCs. The receptors were sampled from a woman aged 25 to 39 in good health and CMV-seropositive.

The chain recombines TRBV28 with TRBJ1-3; D gene uncertain. CDR3 length equals 15 residues. Germline CDR1 is MDHEN and CDR2 is SYDVKM. With 7 bases removed from V and 0 bases from J, the gap between germline ends came to 13 bases. In nucleotides, the CDR3 is TGTGCCAGCACCCGGGGTGGGCACTCTGGAAACACCATATATTTT. This gives the protein CASTRGGHSGNTIYF.

The rearrangement joins TRBV30 to TRBJ2-2, with D maybe TRBD2 (5 bases). V gave up 5 bases and J gave up 2 bases, with 12 bases separating them. Germline CDR1 and CDR2: GTSNPN and SVGIG (reference sequence). This CDR3 comprises 14 residues. The CDR3 DNA is TGTGCCTGGTCAACCGGGGTAAACACCGGGGAGCTGTTTTTT. It codes for CAWSTGVNTGELFF.

The chain has TRBV6-1 and TRBJ2-7, with TRBD2 identical over 12 bases. CDR1 is MNHNS, CDR2 SASEGT, per germline. V shed 4 bases and J 5 bases; nucleotides not matched to a gene: 6. The CDR3 loop spans 15 amino acids. CDR3 sequence: CASSGLAGAFDEQYF. The CDR3 bases are TGTGCCAGCAGTGGACTAGCGGGAGCTTTCGACGAGCAGTACTTC.

V and J are TRBV11-2 and TRBJ2-7, with 9 bases matching TRBD1. Per germline, CDR1 SGHAT and CDR2 FQNNGV. The CDR3 is 11 amino acids. The V and J ends lost 3 bases and 11 bases, in that order; junction bases with no gene match: 2. The CDR3 nucleotides read TGTGCCAGCAGCTTTGGGGACAGGGAGTACTTC. Encoded protein: CASSFGDREYF.

The genes are TRBV6-1 and TRBJ2-1; TRBD2 matches at 8 bases. J was trimmed by 0 bases and V by 1 base; bases with no gene match: 11. Germline CDR1 and CDR2: MNHNS and SASEGT. CDR3 length: 19 amino acids. The chain's CDR3 is CASSEGKREWTSSYNEQFF. The DNA of the CDR3 is TGTGCCAGCAGTGAAGGGAAGCGGGAGTGGACGAGCTCCTACAATGAGCAGTTCTTC.

This chain links TRBV2 with TRBJ1-5; D might be TRBD1 (5 bases). The CDR3 runs to 14 residues. CDR1 and CDR2 (germline): SNHLY, FYNNEI. Trimming cost V 8 bases and J 2 bases, with 13 bases left between them. The CDR3 nucleotides are TGTGCCAGCCAGGGTACCTATGGCAATCAGCCCCAGCATTTT. Its protein product is CASQGTYGNQPQHF.

The V call is TRBV19, the J call TRBJ2-5; 9 bases are a match to TRBD1. The CDR3 runs to 13 residues. The germline CDR1 and CDR2 sequences are LNHDA and SQIVND (reference sequence). The trim removed 8 bases at V and 4 bases at J, leaving 5 bases unmatched. CDR3 sequence: CASAGTGRETQYF. The CDR3 DNA sequence: TGTGCCAGTGCCGGGACAGGGCGAGAGACCCAGTACTTC.

The V and J genes are TRBV7-3 and TRBJ2-3; 10 bases fit TRBD2. The CDR3 spans 18 residues. Germline V gives CDR1 SGHTA, CDR2 FQGTGA. The junction had 14 bases not matched to a gene; V was cut back by 5 bases and J by 3 bases. The CDR3 region is CASSTRAGGPLETDTQYF. The CDR3 DNA follows: TGTGCCAGCAGCACTAGAGCGGGAGGGCCGTTGGAGACAGATACGCAGTATTTT.

V gene TRBV7-3 combines with J gene TRBJ1-1; no firm D call. V was shortened by 2 bases and J by 0 bases, with 16 bases between the two germline ends. CDR1 and CDR2 from the germline V gene are SGHTA and FQGTGA. The CDR3 sequence is 17 residues long. The CDR3 spells CASSLSPQPGMNTEAFF. In nucleotides, the CDR3 is TGTGCCAGCAGCTTATCCCCACAGCCCGGGATGAACACTGAAGCTTTCTTT. Using reference TRBV7-3 and TRBJ1-1 for the parts outside the CDR3, the full variable domain is GAGVSQTPSNKVTEKGKYVELRCDPISGHTALYWYRQSLGQGPEFLIYFQGTGAADDSGLPNDRFFAVRPEGSVSTLKIQRTERGDSAVYLCASSLSPQPGMNTEAFFGQGTRLTVV.

The V gene is TRBV29-1, the J gene TRBJ2-5, with a possible D match to TRBD2 (6 bases). The DNA end is more similar to TRBJ2-7, so the J call may be wrong. The CDR3 runs to 11 residues. Per the germline V gene, CDR1 is SQVTM and CDR2 is ANQGSEA. The CDR3 sequence: CSAGLTYEQYF. The CDR3 DNA is TGCAGCGCGGGACTTACTTACGAGCAGTACTTC.

The V gene is TRBV18, the J gene TRBJ1-1, with D possibly matching TRBD1 (6 bases). The CDR3 is 15 amino acids. V was shortened by 6 bases and J by 0 bases, with 14 bases between the two germline ends. Germline CDR1 and CDR2: KGHSH and LQKENI. Here the CDR3 DNA reads TGTGCCAGCTCCCTGGAACAGGGAATGAACACTGAAGCTTTCTTT. Translating gives CASSLEQGMNTEAFF.